The 25 T cell receptor beta chains below were found in one sample sequenced in a study of blood T cell repertoires in COVID-19. Libraries were prepared by immunoSEQ multiplex PCR; TCRdb keeps only in-frame clonotypes and omits some of them. The sample holds more than 200,000 clones, around nine tenths seen once. Material: peripheral blood. The receptors stem from a woman in her sixties with COVID-19, enrolled during active disease.

The gene calls are TRBV18 and TRBJ1-1, with TRBD1 as a possible D gene (5 bases). Germline values: CDR1 KGHSH, CDR2 LQKENI. This CDR3 contains 15 residues. V dropped 2 bases and J dropped 1 base, with 11 bases sitting between them. The CDR3 bases are TGTGCCAGCTCACCATACCGGGGGAGGAACACTGAAGCTTTCTTT. Translation gives CASSPYRGRNTEAFF.

The rearrangement joins TRBV7-3 to TRBJ1-1, with TRBD1 matching 7 bases. Germline V gene sequence: CDR1 SGHTA, CDR2 FQGTGA. The CDR3 runs to 13 residues. The junction had 3 bases not matched to a gene; V was cut back by 1 base and J by 7 bases. CDR3 amino acids: CASSLIQGGEAFF. The CDR3, as DNA: TGTGCCAGCAGCTTAATTCAGGGGGGTGAAGCTTTCTTT.

V is TRBV10-3 and J is TRBJ1-1; D gene unclear. Germline CDR1 is ENHRY and CDR2 is SYGVKD. Trimming shortened V by 6 bases and J by 1 base, and 3 bases separated the two germline ends. The CDR3 is made up of 11 amino acids. CDR3 protein: CAIRANTEAFF. The CDR3, as DNA: TGTGCCATCAGGGCGAACACTGAAGCTTTCTTT.

The count of this clone is one. The chain uses TRBV19 and TRBJ1-4; D is possibly TRBD1 (5 bases). With 5 bases removed from V and 4 bases from J, the gap between germline ends came to 8 bases. The germline V gene has CDR1 LNHDA and CDR2 SQIVND (reference sequence). The CDR3 has 13 residues. The CDR3 nucleotides read TGTGCCAGTAGTGACAGTTTTAATGAAAAACTGTTTTTT. Its translation is CASSDSFNEKLFF. Filled out from reference TRBV19 and TRBJ1-4, the complete variable domain reads DGGITQSPKYLFRKEGQNVTLSCEQNLNHDAMYWYRQDPGQGLRLIYYSQIVNDFQKGDIAEGYSVSREKKESFPLTVTSAQKNPTAFYLCASSDSFNEKLFFGSGTQLSVL.

This clone has more than one count but fewer than ten. The chain has TRBV7-9 and TRBJ1-1; D not certain. Germline CDR1 SEHNR, CDR2 FQNEAQ (reference sequence). There are 16 residues in the CDR3. V gave up 1 base and J gave up 2 bases, with 14 bases separating them. In nucleotides, the CDR3 is TGTGCCAGCAGCTTAGTACTTATTCCGGGAAACACTGAAGCTTTCTTT. This encodes CASSLVLIPGNTEAFF.

The rearrangement uses TRBV5-4 and TRBJ1-2; tentatively, D is TRBD1 (5 bases). CDR1 and CDR2 (germline): SGHNT, YYREEE (reference sequence). This CDR3 has 14 amino acids. V gave up 3 bases and J gave up 4 bases, with 13 bases separating them. The CDR3 DNA follows: TGTGCCAGCAGCTATAGGGGAACTACCTATGGCTACACCTTC. This sequence encodes CASSYRGTTYGYTF.

The V call is TRBV28, the J call TRBJ1-5, with 9 bases lining up with TRBD1. Germline V gene sequence: CDR1 MDHEN, CDR2 SYDVKM. J was trimmed by 3 bases and V by 6 bases; bases with no gene match: 9. The CDR3 is 16 amino acids. The CDR3 sequence is CASRLHTGGFNQPQHF. The CDR3 region has the DNA TGTGCCAGCAGACTACACACAGGGGGCTTCAATCAGCCCCAGCATTTT.

This clone appeared once. This chain links TRBV12-5 with TRBJ2-3; D call uncertain. Germline values: CDR1 LGHNT, CDR2 FRNRAP. V was shortened by 1 base and J by 6 bases, with 11 bases between the two germline ends. CDR3 length equals 14 residues. CDR3 amino acids: CASGLGILPDTQYF. In DNA, the CDR3 is TGTGCTAGTGGTTTGGGTATCCTACCGGATACGCAGTATTTT.

The rearrangement links TRBV24-1 to TRBJ2-7, with D perhaps TRBD2 (5 bases). The CDR3 sequence is 15 residues long. V lost 0 bases and J lost 7, with 15 bases in between. The germline V gene has CDR1 KGHDR and CDR2 SFDVKD. This CDR3 is CATSDLTGRGWEQYF. CDR3 in DNA: TGTGCCACCAGTGATTTGACCGGCAGAGGGTGGGAGCAGTACTTC.

The chain recombines TRBV6-5 with TRBJ1-6, with D possibly TRBD1 on 5 matching bases. V was trimmed by 6 bases and J by 10 bases, leaving 13 bases between them. Germline CDR1 is MNHEY and CDR2 is SVGAGI. CDR3 length: 13 residues. CDR3 sequence reads: CASSVGGGSPLHF. Here the CDR3 DNA reads TGTGCCAGCAGCGTCGGGGGAGGATCACCCCTCCACTTT.

Points on this clone: The sample holds other DNA sequences that translate to the same CDR3. The rearrangement links TRBV6-5 to TRBJ1-2; 10 nucleotides match TRBD1. V was clipped by 5 bases and J by 8 bases; unmatched bases: 2. CDR3 size: 12 residues. The germline CDR1 and CDR2 sequences are MNHEY and SVGAGI. This CDR3 is CASSRTGGGYTF. In nucleotides, the CDR3 is TGTGCCAGCAGTCGGACAGGGGGAGGCTACACCTTC.

The chain links TRBV29-1 to TRBJ1-2; D remains unclear. The CDR3 is 11 amino acids. Germline CDR1 SQVTM, CDR2 ANQGSEA. The V end lost 7 bases, the J end lost 4 bases, and 10 bases lay between the germline ends. CDR3 sequence (DNA): TGCAGCGGCGGGGTGGGCTATGGCTACACCTTC. As protein: CSGGVGYGYTF.

V gene TRBV5-1 combines with J gene TRBJ2-7; the match to TRBD2 covers 9 bases. The CDR3 extends over 16 amino acids. The trim removed 4 bases at V and 4 bases at J, leaving 12 bases unmatched. Germline CDR1 reads SGHRS; CDR2 reads YFSETQ. CDR3 in DNA: TGCGCCAGCAGCCCATCGGGCGGGAGGGCCGGGTACGAGCAGTACTTC. Translating it yields CASSPSGGRAGYEQYF.

This chain uses TRBV7-3 with TRBJ2-1, with 7 nucleotides matching TRBD2. The CDR3 length is 14 residues. V lost 7 bases and J lost 9; bases outside the gene matches: 12. From germline, CDR1 is SGHTA and CDR2 FQGTGA. The CDR3 sequence: CASTPGGRAGEQFF. DNA of the CDR3: TGTGCCAGCACCCCGGGAGGACGCGCTGGTGAGCAGTTCTTC. The full variable domain, in which reference TRBV7-3 and TRBJ2-1 provide the parts outside the CDR3, is GAGVSQTPSNKVTEKGKYVELRCDPISGHTALYWYRQSLGQGPEFLIYFQGTGAADDSGLPNDRFFAVRPEGSVSTLKIQRTERGDSAVYLCASTPGGRAGEQFFGPGTRLTVL.

V usage is TRBV19 and J usage is TRBJ1-5; 11 bases map to TRBD1. This CDR3 comprises 15 residues. Germline V gene data show CDR1 as LNHDA and CDR2 as SQIVND (reference sequence). V dropped 5 bases and J dropped 6; count of bases not matched to a gene: 6. The CDR3 region is CASSHGQGATQPQHF. CDR3 in DNA: TGTGCCAGTAGTCATGGACAGGGGGCAACTCAGCCCCAGCATTTT.

This rearrangement joins TRBV6-5 to TRBJ1-5; D is unresolved. This CDR3 has 15 residues. Germline loops: CDR1 MNHEY, CDR2 SVGAGI. V lost 6 bases and J 3 bases, leaving 15 bases between the germline ends. CDR3 DNA: TGTGCCAGCAGACCCCCGGGGTCGCTCAATCAGCCCCAGCATTTT. Protein sequence: CASRPPGSLNQPQHF.

The chain is built from TRBV18 and TRBJ1-5; 9 bases fit TRBD1. Germline CDR1 is KGHSH and CDR2 is LQKENI. This CDR3 has 14 amino acids. J lost 6 bases, V lost 4 bases, and 4 bases had no gene match. CDR3 DNA: TGTGCCAGCTCACTGACAGGGGGTGCTCAGCCCCAGCATTTT. Translating gives CASSLTGGAQPQHF.

The gene calls are TRBV5-6 and TRBJ2-7; 8 bases match TRBD2. This CDR3 has 12 amino acids. V was pared by 5 bases and J by 12 bases, with 10 bases of the junction left unmatched. Germline loops: CDR1 SGHDT, CDR2 YYEEEE. CDR3 nucleotide sequence: TGTGCCAGCAGTTTGCGATCGACTAGCGCGTACTTC. Translating gives CASSLRSTSAYF.

This chain joins TRBV6-5 and TRBJ1-2; TRBD1 is a possible D gene (6 bases). The CDR3 runs to 13 residues. Germline V gene data show CDR1 as MNHEY and CDR2 as SVGAGI. The V end lost 8 bases, the J end lost 4 bases, and 14 bases lay between the germline ends. The CDR3 coding sequence is TGTGCCAGCGCATCCCGGGACATCTATGGCTACACCTTC. It translates to CASASRDIYGYTF.

The chain uses TRBV6-5 and TRBJ1-2, with a weak D call TRBD1 (5 bases). The CDR3 totals 14 residues. Germline CDR1 and CDR2: MNHEY and SVGAGI. The V and J ends lost 2 bases and 9 bases respectively, with 16 bases between them. Here the CDR3 DNA reads TGTGCCAGCAGTTACCGCTCTCCAGGGTTTCGCTACACCTTC. Translation gives CASSYRSPGFRYTF.

This chain links TRBV11-3 with TRBJ2-7; possibly TRBD2 for D (5 bases). The V gene's germline CDR1 is SGHNT and CDR2 YENEEA. The length of the CDR3 is 14 residues. V lost 5 bases, J lost 6 bases, and 17 bases lay in between. CDR3 region: CASSKTRSSTEQYF. In DNA, the CDR3 is TGTGCCAGCAGCAAAACTAGATCGTCTACCGAGCAGTACTTC.

This chain uses TRBV10-3 with TRBJ1-2, with 8 bases fitting TRBD1. The CDR3 contains 13 residues. Trimming cost V 9 bases and J 0 bases; bases outside gene matches: 3. CDR1 is ENHRY, CDR2 SYGVKD, per germline. The CDR3 nucleotides are TGTGCCATATCACAGGGGGCTAACTATGGCTACACCTTC. This encodes CAISQGANYGYTF.

The V and J genes are TRBV5-1 and TRBJ1-6, with TRBD1 identical over 7 bases. CDR1 is SGHRS and CDR2 is YFSETQ in the germline V gene. The V gene end was trimmed by 1 base and the J gene end by 7 bases; junction bases not matched to a gene: 5. CDR3 size: 15 residues. In nucleotides, the CDR3 is TGCGCCAGCAGCTTGCGGACAGGAAGAAATTCACCCCTCCACTTT. This encodes CASSLRTGRNSPLHF.

This rearrangement joins TRBV5-1 to TRBJ1-1, with 7 nucleotides matching TRBD1. This CDR3 is 14 amino acids long. Germline V gives CDR1 SGHRS, CDR2 YFSETQ. V shed 3 bases, J shed 4 bases, and the junction held 6 bases outside the gene matches. The CDR3 spells CASSSGQSITEAFF. The CDR3 DNA reads as TGCGCCAGCAGCTCGGGACAGTCGATCACTGAAGCTTTCTTT.

The rearrangement uses TRBV7-8 and TRBJ2-2, with D possibly being TRBD2 (6 bases). The CDR3 is made up of 13 amino acids. V dropped 7 bases and J dropped 7 bases, with 13 bases sitting between them. The germline V gene encodes CDR1 SGHVS and CDR2 FQNEAQ. The CDR3 reads CASTITSHGELFF. The CDR3 region has the DNA TGTGCCAGCACAATAACTAGCCACGGGGAGCTGTTTTTT.